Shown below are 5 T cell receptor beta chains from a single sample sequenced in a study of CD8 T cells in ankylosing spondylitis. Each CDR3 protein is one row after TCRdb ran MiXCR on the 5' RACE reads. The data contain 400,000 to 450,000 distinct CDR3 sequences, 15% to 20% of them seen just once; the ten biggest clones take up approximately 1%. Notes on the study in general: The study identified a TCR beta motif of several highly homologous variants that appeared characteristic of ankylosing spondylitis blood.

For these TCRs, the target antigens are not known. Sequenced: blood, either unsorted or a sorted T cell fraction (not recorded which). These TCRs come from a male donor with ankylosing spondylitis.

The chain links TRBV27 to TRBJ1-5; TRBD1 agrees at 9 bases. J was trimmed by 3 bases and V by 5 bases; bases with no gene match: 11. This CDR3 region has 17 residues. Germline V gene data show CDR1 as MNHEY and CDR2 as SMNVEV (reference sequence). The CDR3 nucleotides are TGTGCCAGCAGTCCACGGACAGGGGCTATTCCCAATCAGCCCCAGCATTTT. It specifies CASSPRTGAIPNQPQHF.

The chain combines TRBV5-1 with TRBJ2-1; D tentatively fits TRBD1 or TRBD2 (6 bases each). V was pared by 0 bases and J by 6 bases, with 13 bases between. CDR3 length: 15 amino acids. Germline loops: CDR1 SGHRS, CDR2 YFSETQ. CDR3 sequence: CASSLVGGGVNEQFF. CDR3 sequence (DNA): TGCGCCAGCAGCTTGGTGGGGGGCGGAGTCAATGAGCAGTTCTTC.

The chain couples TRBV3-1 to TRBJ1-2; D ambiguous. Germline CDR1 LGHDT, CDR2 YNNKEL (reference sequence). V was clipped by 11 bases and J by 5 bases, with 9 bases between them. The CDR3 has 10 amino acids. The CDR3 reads CASQGYGYTF. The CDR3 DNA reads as TGTGCCTCCCAAGGGTATGGCTACACCTTC.

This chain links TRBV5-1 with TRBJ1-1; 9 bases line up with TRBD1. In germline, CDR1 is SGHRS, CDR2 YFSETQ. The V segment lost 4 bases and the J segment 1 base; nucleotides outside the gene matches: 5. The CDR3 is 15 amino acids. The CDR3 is CASSTGQGPNTEAFF. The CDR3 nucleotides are TGCGCCAGCAGCACTGGACAGGGGCCGAACACTGAAGCTTTCTTT. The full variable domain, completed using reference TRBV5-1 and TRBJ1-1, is KAGVTQTPRYLIKTRGQQVTLSCSPISGHRSVSWYQQTPGQGLQFLFEYFSETQRNKGNFPGRFSGRQFSNSRSEMNVSTLELGDSALYLCASSTGQGPNTEAFFGQGTRLTVV.

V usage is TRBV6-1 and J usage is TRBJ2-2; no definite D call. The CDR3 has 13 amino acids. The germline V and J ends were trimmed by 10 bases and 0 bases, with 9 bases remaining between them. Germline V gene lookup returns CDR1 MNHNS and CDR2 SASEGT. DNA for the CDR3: TGTGCCACGACAAATCCGAACACCGGGGAGCTGTTTTTT. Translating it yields CATTNPNTGELFF.